The 14 T cell receptor beta chains listed next were all sequenced from one sample in a study of identical twins. Using its own MiXCR run on the 5' RACE reads, TCRdb lists one record per CDR3 protein. The sample includes about 790,000 distinct CDR3 sequences, roughly 20% seen only once; the top ten take over 10%. These sequences were also reported in another study, on T cells expressing NK-cell markers.

The sequenced sample consisted of PBMCs. The receptors here all came from a woman aged 18-35 years in good health.

This clonotype appeared a few times. This chain joins TRBV11-2 and TRBJ2-1; 11 nucleotides align to TRBD2. Germline V gene sequence: CDR1 SGHAT, CDR2 FQNNGV. The V segment lost 5 bases and the J segment 7 bases; nucleotides outside the gene matches: 16. The CDR3 runs to 18 residues. The CDR3 protein is CASSRPTSGGSGVNEQFF. The CDR3 coding sequence is TGTGCCAGCAGCCGCCCCACTAGCGGGGGCTCCGGGGTAAATGAGCAGTTCTTC.

This clonotype occurred a few times. The chain is built from TRBV20-1 and TRBJ1-1; maybe TRBD1 (6 bases). The CDR3 spans 16 residues. Germline CDR1 is DFQATT and CDR2 is SNEGSKA (reference sequence). V lost 3 bases and J lost 10, with 27 bases in between. CDR3 DNA sequence: TGCAGTGCTAGTGGAACAGGGTTTTTGGGTACGGCTGGAGCTTTCTTT. As protein: CSASGTGFLGTAGAFF.

The chain carries TRBV9 and TRBJ2-5; D is unresolved. CDR1 is SGDLS and CDR2 is YYNGEE in the germline V gene. V was clipped by 0 bases and J by 1 base, with 7 bases between them. This CDR3 is 14 amino acids long. CDR3 residues: CASSVGGPQETQYF. In DNA form, the CDR3 reads TGTGCCAGCAGCGTAGGGGGTCCCCAAGAGACCCAGTACTTC.

This clonotype was observed a handful of times. The V and J genes are TRBV29-1 and TRBJ2-1, with TRBD2 identical over 11 bases. The germline V gene encodes CDR1 SQVTM and CDR2 ANQGSEA. The V and J ends lost 4 bases and 6 bases, in that order; junction bases with no gene match: 11. This CDR3 comprises 16 residues. CDR3 in DNA: TGCAGCGTTGGGGGTCACCCGGGACTAGCGGTCAATGAGCAGTTCTTC. It yields the protein CSVGGHPGLAVNEQFF.

V gene TRBV5-1 combines with J gene TRBJ2-7; possible D gene TRBD2, 6 bases. The CDR3 is made up of 16 amino acids. V lost 2 bases to trimming and J lost 1 base, with 16 bases between them. CDR1 and CDR2 (germline): SGHRS, YFSETQ. The CDR3 DNA follows: TGCGCCAGCAGCTTTGCCGGGAGTAGGGAGTCCTACGAGCAGTACTTC. Translating it yields CASSFAGSRESYEQYF.

Here the CDR3 reads CAIGGRMNTEAFF. In DNA, the CDR3 is TGTGCCATCGGGGGACGGATGAACACTGAAGCTTTCTTT. The chain employs TRBV12-3 or TRBV12-4 and TRBJ1-1; maybe TRBD1 (5 bases). The CDR3 is 13 amino acids. Trimming removed 10 bases at V and 0 bases at J, with 12 bases between.

This clonotype was detected many times. V usage is TRBV9 and J usage is TRBJ1-1; D is ambiguous. Looked up from germline, CDR1 is SGDLS and CDR2 is YYNGEE. V was shortened by 0 bases and J by 1 base, with 7 bases between the two germline ends. The CDR3 extends over 14 amino acids. CDR3 sequence: CASSVDPENTEAFF. The DNA of the CDR3 is TGTGCCAGCAGCGTAGACCCGGAGAACACTGAAGCTTTCTTT. Full variable domain (outside the CDR3, taken from reference TRBV9 and TRBJ1-1): DSGVTQTPKHLITATGQRVTLRCSPRSGDLSVYWYQQSLDQGLQFLIQYYNGEERAKGNILERFSAQQFPDLHSELNLSSLELGDSALYFCASSVDPENTEAFFGQGTRLTVV.

The chain uses TRBV7-2 and TRBJ2-7; 7 bases are shared with TRBD2. The CDR3 runs to 14 residues. Germline CDR1 is SGHTA and CDR2 is FQGNSA. The ends lost 3 bases at V and 3 bases at J; junction bases unmatched: 5. CDR3 in DNA: TGTGCCAGCAGCTTTTCCCGGGAGGTCTACGAGCAGTACTTC. It yields the protein CASSFSREVYEQYF.

V usage is TRBV19 and J usage is TRBJ2-3; D is tentatively TRBD1 or TRBD2 (5 bases each). This CDR3 region has 14 residues. V lost 3 bases to trimming and J lost 8 bases, with 15 bases between them. Germline V lookup: CDR1 LNHDA, CDR2 SQIVND (reference sequence). CDR3 bases: TGTGCCAGTAGTATCCCCGGGACCGCAGTTACGCAGTATTTT. Translation: CASSIPGTAVTQYF.

V usage is TRBV20-1 and J usage is TRBJ2-7; the D is unclear. Germline CDR1 and CDR2: DFQATT and SNEGSKA (reference sequence). V was cut by 1 base and J by 3 bases, with 10 bases left in between. The CDR3 sequence is 13 residues long. CDR3 sequence (DNA): TGCAGTGCTAGAGGGCAGATCTTCTACGAGCAGTACTTC. Its protein product is CSARGQIFYEQYF.

The chain carries TRBV10-3 and TRBJ2-7, with TRBD1 matching over 8 bases. The V gene end was trimmed by 7 bases and the J gene end by 5 bases; junction bases not matched to a gene: 4. CDR3 length: 12 residues. CDR1 and CDR2 (germline): ENHRY, SYGVKD. CDR3 DNA sequence: TGTGCCATCAACCAGGGGGCCAACGAGCAGTACTTC. This codes for CAINQGANEQYF.

There are a few counts of this clonotype. This chain links TRBV5-1 with TRBJ2-7, with TRBD1 matching 7 bases. From germline, CDR1 is SGHRS and CDR2 YFSETQ. The CDR3 is made up of 13 amino acids. The trim removed 1 base at V and 7 bases at J, leaving 5 bases unmatched. CDR3 DNA: TGCGCCAGCAGCTTGACAGGGGTAAGGGAGCAGTACTTC. Translated, it gives CASSLTGVREQYF.

The chain joins TRBV10-3 to TRBJ1-4; no clear D. The CDR3 extends over 18 amino acids. Trimming took off 0 bases at V and 0 bases at J, with 14 bases between the two ends. CDR1 ENHRY and CDR2 SYGVKD come from the germline V gene. The CDR3 nucleotides read TGTGCCATCAGTGAGTCGATCGTTGGAAGAGCAACTAATGAAAAACTGTTTTTT. Residues: CAISESIVGRATNEKLFF.

A few counts support this clonotype. A much bigger clone sits one base away, suggesting this may be a read error. The chain links TRBV7-9 to TRBJ2-5; TRBD1 is a possible D gene (5 bases). CDR3 length equals 13 residues. Trimming took off 1 base at V and 3 bases at J, with 6 bases between the two ends. CDR1 is SEHNR and CDR2 is FQNEAQ in the germline V gene (reference sequence). CDR3: CASSLEGKETQYF. The CDR3 bases are TGTGCCAGCAGCTTAGAGGGGAAAGAGACCCAGTACTTC.